This TCR beta chain originates from a study of T cells after yellow fever vaccination (dated by TCRdb to the late 2010s). At the level of the whole study: The SMART-Seq v4 Ultra Low Input RNA kit was used to prepare libraries from fractions with low cell numbers. Blood was collected at multiple timepoints before and after primary and secondary immunization, and bulk PBMC replicates and cell subsets were isolated. To follow T-cell clones before and after primary and booster YFV17D yellow fever vaccination, bulk TCR alpha and beta repertoires were sequenced over time. Two healthy male donors made up the cohort, one aged 18 to 29 years and the other aged 30 to 39 years. Broader findings and caveats from the paper: Because abundant contaminating clonotypes from the bulk population could be contained in FACS-sorted repertoires, computational filtering was required. After the booster, most clones that had expanded after primary vaccination were detected again (around 96% of CD4 and around 88% of CD8), suggesting broad maintenance of memory. The study included only a couple of donors, which limits how far the findings can be generalized. A small fraction of clonotypes showed up in both the CD4 and CD8 compartments, probably as a result of convergent recombination. Compared with the primary T-cell response, the secondary T-cell response was weaker but faster, peaking on day 5 rather than day 15.

The sample's treatment or condition label is to be understood as: live attenuated yellow fever vaccine strain. PBMCs were isolated from peripheral blood using a standard Ficoll-Paque protocol. Dynabeads CD4 and CD8 positive selection kits were used to isolate the CD4 and CD8 T-cell fractions. RNA was extracted with TriZol from bulk PBMCs, CD4 and CD8 fractions, and dextramer-positive and dextramer-negative fractions. Only a few counts were recorded for this clonotype. Its antigen specificity is not known. It has no much larger one-base neighbor in the sample; base qualities were not kept. CDR1 and CDR2 (MGHDK, SYGVNS) derive from the germline V gene. CDR3 length: 16 amino acids, cysteine to phenylalanine. Only the CDR3 part of the read is kept: 48 bases, read in frame from the first base. V gives up 6 bases and J gives up 0 bases, and the segment between their germline ends measures 15 bases. Synthesis of TCR cDNA relied on 5'RACE template switching, a step that introduced a universal primer site along with unique molecular identifiers. Priming for cDNA synthesis came from both the TCR alpha and TCR beta constant segments. Library amplification used two PCR steps, and the second PCR step added sample barcodes and sequencing adapters. Sequencing of libraries was performed on Illumina HiSeq 2500 (2x100 bp) or NovaSeq (2x150 bp). As for the original processing: MIGEC handled demultiplexing of reads and collapsing into UMI consensus sequences, while MiXCR performed V(D)J alignment. Clonotypes responding to the vaccine were identified with edgeR on replicate PBMC samples, with the criteria of FDR below 0.01 and a log2 fold change above 5 up to day 15. Each bulk clonotype received a CD4 or CD8 identity based on whether the sequenced CD4 or CD8 repertoire contained that clonotype at higher abundance. The public reads were run again by TCRdb, first through fastp at Q25 and then through MiXCR, and only productive beta chains were kept. Every CDR3 protein is listed once, alongside the most common genes and DNA of its rows. V and J calls and clone size were set by TCRdb, not the authors. The sample records a few hundred thousand distinct CDR3 sequences, roughly 13% of which are singletons. The leading ten clones occupy 0.4% to 0.55% of the sample.

This sequence was found in a man younger than 45 who received the YFV17D yellow fever vaccine. The specimen was CD4+ T cells sorted from PBMCs, collected 45 days after the yellow fever booster vaccination. The chain is assembled from TRBV25-1 and TRBJ2-1, with no D gene named confidently. Here is the DNA: TGTGCCAGCAGCGGCACATCCTCGAGCTCCTACAATGAGCAGTTCTTC. Its amino acids are CASSGTSSSSYNEQFF.